These 19 T cell receptor beta chains were sequenced from one sample in a study of T cell clonality in common variable immunodeficiency. General study points: In common variable immunodeficiency, TCR beta chains reportedly carried fewer deletions and N-nucleotide insertions.

Libraries were prepared by immunoSEQ multiplex PCR; TCRdb keeps only in-frame clonotypes and omits some of them. The specimen has around 20,000 clones, none found just once. Antigen specificity for these receptors is unknown. Specimen: peripheral blood mononuclear cells. All receptors derive from a human donor with common variable immunodeficiency.

Judged by abundance, this clone is medium-sized. From the germline J gene comes the end of the CDR3, since the read stops 3 residues before it. The V and J genes are TRBV18 and TRBJ1-6, with D possibly matching TRBD1 (5 bases). This CDR3 is 15 amino acids long. From germline, CDR1 is KGHSH and CDR2 LQKENI. V was shortened by 5 bases and J by 5 bases, with 13 bases between the two germline ends. The CDR3 bases that were read are TGTGCCAGCTCAACCACGACAGCCGATAATTCACCC. Protein sequence: CASSTTTADNSP. The full-length CDR3 reads as CASSTTTADNSPLHF.

This clone was detected ten times or more. The CDR3 is cut off 3 residues early in the read; its end comes from the germline J gene. The chain joins TRBV5-1 to TRBJ1-2; 7 bases map to TRBD1. Germline trimming cut 3 bases from V and 4 bases from J; bases unmatched to any gene: 3. Germline CDR1 is SGHRS and CDR2 is YFSETQ. CDR3 length equals 13 residues. The CDR3 loop is CASSSEGAYGYTF. The covered CDR3 bases are TGCGCCAGCAGCTCGGAGGGGGCCTATGGC.

This clone is medium-sized. The read ends 3 residues early relative to the CDR3; the germline J gene fills the gap. The genes are TRBV9 and TRBJ1-2, with D perhaps matching TRBD1 (5 bases). Germline lookup yields CDR1 SGDLS and CDR2 YYNGEE. This CDR3 spans 16 amino acids. Trimming took 0 bases from V and 5 from J, leaving 17 bases between them. The CDR3 reads CASSVDGGAPGYGYTF. Partial CDR3 DNA: TGTGCCAGCAGCGTAGACGGAGGGGCGCCAGGGTATGGC.

This clone has at least ten counts. The read ends 3 residues shy of where the CDR3 ends; the end is completed using the germline J gene. The chain is built from TRBV6-1 and TRBJ1-2, with a tentative D call TRBD1 (5 bases). V shed 2 bases and J shed 1 base, with 8 bases lying between them. The CDR3 length is 14 residues. Germline loops: CDR1 MNHNS, CDR2 SASEGT. This CDR3 is CASSEQGRNYGYTF. CDR3 bases read: TGTGCCAGCAGTGAACAGGGCCGTAACTATGGC.

This clone was seen repeatedly, ten times or more. The read finishes 3 residues shy of the CDR3 end, and the germline J gene is used to complete it. The chain links TRBV12-3 or TRBV12-4 to TRBJ1-6; TRBD1 is a possible D gene (6 bases). V dropped 5 bases and J dropped 4 bases, with 9 bases sitting between them. This CDR3 spans 14 amino acids. CDR3 loop: CASSPDSYNSPLHF. The DNA read from the CDR3 is TGTGCCAGCAGTCCGGACAGTTATAATTCACCC.

This clone was seen ten or more times. CDR3 residues: CASSYSPNTGELFF. The covered CDR3 bases are TGTGCCAGCAGTTACTCTCCAAACACCGGGGAG. The chain employs TRBV6-2 or TRBV6-3 and TRBJ2-2; no clear D gene. The CDR3 end falls 3 residues outside the read, so it is completed with the germline J gene. Germline V CDR1 and CDR2: MNHEY, SVGEGT. CDR3 length equals 14 residues. Trimming took off 0 bases at V and 2 bases at J, with 4 bases between the two ends.

Ten or more counts support this clone. CDR3 residues: CSARDHLLAGTTADTQYF. CDR3 DNA (partial): TGCAGTGCTAGAGATCATCTGCTAGCGGGTACCACGGCAGATACG. This chain connects TRBV20-1 to TRBJ2-3; 8 nucleotides agree with TRBD2. The CDR3 is cut off 3 residues early in the read; its end comes from the germline J gene. V shed 0 bases, J shed 4 bases, and the junction held 15 bases outside the gene matches. The CDR3 runs 18 residues. Germline CDR1 DFQATT, CDR2 SNEGSKA (reference sequence).

This clone was seen many times. The read ends 3 residues early relative to the CDR3; the germline J gene fills the gap. The J gene is TRBJ2-2, the V gene TRBV11-2, with 7 nucleotides matching TRBD2. The trim removed 5 bases at V and 6 bases at J, leaving 9 bases unmatched. CDR1 is SGHAT, CDR2 FQNNGV, per germline. CDR3 length: 15 residues. The CDR3 is CASSDGRAGAGELFF. CDR3 DNA, as far as it was read: TGTGCCAGCAGCGACGGCCGGGCGGGGGCCGGGGAG. Complete variable domain (other parts from reference TRBV11-2 and TRBJ2-2): EAGVAQSPRYKIIEKRQSVAFWCNPISGHATLYWYQQILGQGPKLLIQFQNNGVVDDSQLPKDRFSAERLKGVDSTLKIQPAKLEDSAVYLCASSDGRAGAGELFFGEGSRLTVL.

This clone was recorded many times. The CDR3 goes on 3 residues after the read ends, and that part is filled in from the germline J gene. The rearrangement links TRBV2 to TRBJ1-5, with 7 positions matching TRBD1. The CDR3 length is 14 residues. CDR1 is SNHLY and CDR2 is FYNNEI in the germline V gene. Trimming removed 7 bases from V and 2 bases from J; junction bases left unmatched: 5. CDR3 sequence reads: CASTTDRGNQPQHF. The part of the CDR3 DNA that was read is TGTGCCAGCACTACTGACAGGGGCAATCAGCCC.

This clone has ten or more counts. The read stops 3 residues short of the end of the CDR3; the missing end is completed from the germline J gene. The chain is built from TRBV6-1 and TRBJ1-6; perhaps TRBD1 as D (5 bases). CDR1 is MNHNS, CDR2 SASEGT, per germline. Trimming took off 4 bases at V and 7 bases at J, with 17 bases between the two ends. The CDR3 is made up of 16 amino acids. CDR3 DNA, as far as it was read: TGTGCCAGCAGTGGTACAGGTGCTAGATCCAATTCACCC. This gives the protein CASSGTGARSNSP. The entire CDR3 sequence reads CASSGTGARSNSPLHF.

This clone was picked up many times. The read terminates 3 residues before the CDR3 end, so the remaining end is supplied by the germline J gene. V usage is TRBV20-1 and J usage is TRBJ2-2; 11 nucleotides agree with TRBD1. This CDR3 region has 14 residues. J was trimmed by 4 bases and V by 6 bases; bases with no gene match: 4. Germline lookup yields CDR1 DFQATT and CDR2 SNEGSKA (reference sequence). The chain's CDR3 is CSALGTGGTGELFF. The sequenced part of the CDR3 DNA is TGCAGTGCCTTAGGGACAGGGGGCACCGGGGAG.

Many counts were recorded for this clone. The read terminates 3 residues before the CDR3 end, so the remaining end is supplied by the germline J gene. The chain is built from TRBV20-1 and TRBJ2-1, with 11 bases that match TRBD1. Trimming took 1 base from V and 9 from J; bases not matched to a gene: 14. Germline CDR1 reads DFQATT; CDR2 reads SNEGSKA (reference sequence). The CDR3 has 17 amino acids. This CDR3 reads CSARGGQGTGGSGEQFF. The covered CDR3 bases are TGCAGTGCTAGAGGGGGACAGGGGACAGGGGGGTCAGGTGAG.

This clone has at least ten counts. The CDR3 is cut off 3 residues early in the read; its end comes from the germline J gene. The chain links TRBV20-1 to TRBJ2-1, with D possibly TRBD2 on 6 matching bases. Germline V gives CDR1 DFQATT, CDR2 SNEGSKA (reference sequence). CDR3 length: 15 amino acids. V lost 2 bases, J lost 7 bases, and 18 bases lay in between. The part of the CDR3 DNA that was read is TGCAGTGCTAGAATTGAGGGACTTGGGAAAAATGAG. This sequence encodes CSARIEGLGKNE. The whole CDR3 reads CSARIEGLGKNEQFF.

This clone was seen many times. The read halts 3 residues ahead of the CDR3 end, with the missing end drawn from the germline J gene. This sequence joins TRBV19 and TRBJ2-3; D ambiguous. This CDR3 comprises 15 residues. In germline, CDR1 is LNHDA, CDR2 SQIVND (reference sequence). V shed 1 base and J shed 1 base, with 9 bases lying between them. Partial CDR3 DNA: TGTGCCAGTAGTATAGTACCCCGGGGCACAGATACG. Residues: CASSIVPRGTDT. The entire CDR3 sequence reads CASSIVPRGTDTQYF.

This clone was detected ten times or more. The DNA ends 3 residues before the CDR3 does, and the rest of the CDR3 is filled in from the germline J gene. The chain recombines TRBV7-8 with TRBJ2-1; no clear D gene. The V and J ends lost 5 bases and 6 bases respectively, with 20 bases between them. This CDR3 comprises 16 residues. Germline CDR1 SGHVS, CDR2 FQNEAQ. This CDR3 reads CASSPPPGQLRNEQFF. The sequenced CDR3 bases are TGTGCCAGCAGCCCCCCCCCAGGTCAACTGCGCAATGAG. The variable domain in full, completed from reference TRBV7-8 and TRBJ2-1, reads GAGVSQSPRYKVAKRGQDVALRCDPISGHVSLFWYQQALGQGPEFLTYFQNEAQLDKSGLPSDRFFAERPEGSVSTLKIQRTQQEDSAVYLCASSPPPGQLRNEQFFGPGTRLTVL.

This clone was counted at least ten times. With the read ending 3 residues before the CDR3 end, the germline J gene is used to fill in that end. The J gene is TRBJ2-1, the V gene TRBV3-1 (or the pseudogene TRBV3-2); 16 bases map to TRBD2. Trimming removed 4 bases from V and 2 bases from J; junction bases left unmatched: 8. Germline values: CDR1 LGHDT, CDR2 YNNKEL (reference sequence). CDR3 length: 19 residues. The chain's CDR3 is CASSPGLAGGVSPYNEQFF. Partial CDR3 DNA: TGTGCCAGCAGCCCGGGACTAGCGGGGGGGGTCTCCCCCTACAATGAG.

This clone was seen at least ten times. The sequenced fragment ends 3 residues before the CDR3 boundary, so the rest is inferred from the germline J gene. The chain couples TRBV10-3 to TRBJ1-2; D is possibly TRBD1 (5 bases). The CDR3 contains 14 residues. Germline V lookup: CDR1 ENHRY, CDR2 SYGVKD. The DNA read from the CDR3 is TGTGCCATCAGTGAGGTGTGGGGCGGTAGCGGC. Translated, it gives CAISEVWGGSG. The entire CDR3 sequence reads CAISEVWGGSGYTF.

This clone was seen ten or more times. With the read ending 3 residues before the CDR3 end, the germline J gene is used to fill in that end. This chain joins TRBV7-2 and TRBJ2-7; 9 bases are a match to TRBD2. This CDR3 is built from 14 residues. Germline CDR1 SGHTA, CDR2 FQGNSA. The V gene end was trimmed by 9 bases and the J gene end by 5 bases; junction bases not matched to a gene: 11. Incomplete CDR3 DNA: TGTGCCAGTCGGAAGTATAGCGGGGGCCACGAG. Amino acid sequence: CASRKYSGGHE. The complete CDR3 reads CASRKYSGGHEQYF. The variable domain in full, with the rest retrieved from reference TRBV7-2 and TRBJ2-7, is GAGVSQSPSNKVTEKGKDVELRCDPISGHTALYWYRQSLGQGLEFLIYFQGNSAPDKSGLPSDRFSAERTGGSVSTLTIQRTQQEDSAVYLCASRKYSGGHEQYFGPGTRLTVT.

In its sample, this clone was seen many times. Read sequence stops 3 residues before the CDR3 end, and the germline J gene provides the missing end. The gene calls are TRBV12-3 or TRBV12-4 and TRBJ1-1; possibly TRBD1 for D (5 bases). V dropped 10 bases and J dropped 3 bases, with 15 bases sitting between them. The CDR3 spans 13 residues. CDR3 residues: CATTIRGYTEAFF. The sequenced CDR3 bases are TGTGCCACCACTATCCGGGGGTACACTGAA.